This T cell receptor (beta chain) emerged from a study of cytomegalovirus exposure and HLA in healthy donors (dated by TCRdb to about 2017). Study-level background: According to an earlier analysis of a few hundred of the donors, 150 million to 200 million T cells yielded approximately 120 million unique TCR beta sequences and about 300 Gb of sequence data. HLA typing included class I and class II loci at four-digit resolution. In a later analysis, previously published TCR beta repertoires from about 670 donors were re-analyzed and high-resolution HLA genotyping was added so that TCR occurrence patterns could be studied. Besides the first cohort of 500 to 700 subjects, a separate validation cohort made up of roughly 120 different subjects was used. Donor age, sex, ethnicity and CMV serostatus were compiled alongside the repertoire data. An earlier analysis of around 640 of the donors used high-throughput TCR beta sequencing to judge whether each TCR beta V gene segment behaved as functional or pseudogenic. To predict cytomegalovirus infection status, the study brought together high-throughput TCR immunosequencing, statistical association of individual TCRs with disease status, and machine learning. Typing coverage varied by locus: about 620-640 donors for A, B, C, DRB1 and DQB1; more than 500 for DQA1; around 570 for DPA1; roughly 450 for DPB1. Genome-wide SNP genotypes for about three fifths of the 666 donors were used in a later genetic analysis, which treated that subset as a discovery cohort. The study used immunosequencing to profile the T cell repertoires of 666 subjects and linked those repertoires to cytomegalovirus serostatus. Every discovery cohort repertoire had been produced on one sequencing platform. Approximately 300 gigabases of sequencing data and tens of millions of unique TCR sequences made up an early release that covered some 640 HLA-typed donors. The aim of the study was to test whether cataloging public T cell receptors could identify signatures of past pathogen exposure. Roughly five DR-DQ haplotypes were handled as single units for association and clustering, since linkage in the cohort was strong. Among some 410 genotyped donors of the cohort, an average of about 240,000 unique TCR beta nucleotide sequences were sequenced per donor, about a sixth of them non-productive. Of the approximately 400 genotyped donors, over 65% fell in the genetic ancestry cluster associated with self-reported Caucasian donors. The later analysis used no new phenotypic data to find candidate immune exposures, relying instead on TCR beta sequences and their occurrence across donors. The paper as a whole reports these results and caveats: In a later analysis, several top co-occurrence clusters were reported to appear linked to parvovirus B19, influenza, CMV and Epstein-Barr virus. In the study, approximately 160 TCR beta chains were listed as associated with cytomegalovirus. According to a later genetic analysis, donors in an Asian-associated ancestry cluster had fewer N-insertions in productive TCRs than the roughly 700-donor mean. Because some donors lacked HLA typing at each locus, the association tests relied only on the typed subset. A later analysis found that TCR association rates varied across HLA loci, with DRB1 alleles showing the most associated TCRs and HLA-C alleles the fewest. This cohort had only TCR beta chains sequenced, and the lack of alpha or paired-chain data limited which features could be detected. While some public TCRs were present in many individuals, most TCR sequences turned up only very rarely across donors. In both the original and validation cohorts, the classifier was reported to diagnose cytomegalovirus status with high specificity and sensitivity. V-gene and J-gene trimming of TCR beta chains was associated with a missense DCLRE1C variant in a later genetic analysis, and the association was replicated in an independent cohort. Correlated functional status among segregating V segments might reflect linkage disequilibrium, but an unknown experimental factor could not be ruled out. A cluster of highly shared sequence variants was judged likely to be a technical artifact of the sequencing pipeline. CMV serostatus was the only immune exposure information available for the cohort. In an earlier analysis of some 500 of the donors, most TCR beta V segments appeared in productive rearrangements about 90% or about 30% of the time, broadly matching IMGT annotations. In a later analysis, HLA-associated TCR beta chains showed more clonal expansion and lower generation probabilities than non-associated chains that were equally common. Assigning TCR associations to individual alleles was difficult when HLA alleles, especially DR and DQ, strongly co-occurred. Because the 87-base-pair reads could not distinguish some IMGT-functional V segments, including TRBV6-2 and TRBV6-3, those segments were excluded. The authors suggested that the approach could potentially be extended to other disease states and immunological phenotypes. At a false discovery rate of 0.05, a later analysis linked roughly 17,000 TCR beta sequences to specific HLA alleles. Because counts were too low, 15 to 20 rarely observed V segments, including chromosome 9 orphons, were excluded from the earlier analysis of 587 of the donors. Three of the identified cytomegalovirus-associated TCR beta chains were confirmed in vitro to be specific for cytomegalovirus antigens. Sequencing depth was assumed to be roughly uniform across donors in the presence/absence analyses, though that assumption may not hold. A further reported finding was that TCR beta sequences accurately predicted the HLA-A and HLA-B alleles for most subjects in the first cohort. Most CMV-associated TCR beta chains appeared to be HLA-restricted in a later analysis, and the HLA associations seemed to be driven largely by CMV exposure.

The junction shows trimming of 7 bases on V and 2 bases on J, plus 17 bases between the germline ends. The CDR3 contains 14 residues, cysteine and phenylalanine counted. The DNA shown is the 42-base CDR3, in frame from base 1. CDR1 is given as GTSNPN and CDR2 as SVGIG, both from the germline V gene (reference sequence). Concerning this clone itself: The clone's antigen remains unknown. No base qualities exist here, and no much larger clone lies one base off it.

The cohort was made up of 666 healthy bone marrow donors. Cohort members were all nominally healthy when sampled, although unrecorded immune exposures were likely present. The donor was CMV seropositive and belonged to the group of over 250 seropositive cohort members. Every donor gave a peripheral blood sample, and the peripheral blood mononuclear cells from that sample were used for TCR beta sequencing. Genomic DNA was extracted from the blood cell samples with the Qiagen DNeasy Blood Extraction Kit. The library was generated by the immunoSEQ multiplex PCR assay. The multiplex PCR relied on a mix of 60 forward primers for TCR Vbeta segments and 13 reverse primers for TCR Jbeta segments. The CDR3 region of rearranged TCR beta genes was amplified from genomic DNA with a multiplex PCR assay. Amplified TCR beta libraries were sequenced as 87-base-pair reads on the Illumina HiSeq System. As for the original processing: Across the 670 or so repertoires, a later analysis counted approximately 75 million unique TCR beta chains, approximately 12 million of which were shared by at least two donors. Raw reads were error-corrected and collapsed into unique sequences by a nearest-neighbor algorithm in which closely related sequences were merged to remove PCR and sequencing errors. CDR3 sequences were aligned to IMGT reference sequences to assign V, D and J gene segments. For a sequence to be retained, at least a six-nucleotide match to both a V gene segment and a J gene segment was required. Rearrangements were called productive when the CDR3 lacked stop codons and stayed in frame with V and J; all others were non-productive. CDR3 was defined according to IMGT convention as the region running from the second conserved V-encoded cysteine to the conserved J-encoded phenylalanine. In an earlier analysis of approximately 500 of the donors, sequences lacking an unambiguous match to a single V gene segment were excluded. An earlier analysis of 587 of the donors classified V segments as functional when productive rearrangements were above 56.7% and as segregating when the standard deviation between donors was above 5%. A statistical classification framework was developed to diagnose cytomegalovirus status using the catalog of TCR beta chain sequences. V and J gene assignment, in a later analysis, came from comparing TCR nucleotide sequences with IMGT/GENE-DB human TR gene sequences. The TCRdist pipeline was used in a later analysis to assign CDR3 sequences and most-parsimonious VDJ recombination scenarios. In a later analysis, each TCR beta chain was defined by its CDR3 amino acid sequence together with its V-gene family, and reads lacking a unique V-gene family were excluded. A later analysis removed 592 highly shared, low-generation-probability nucleotide sequences to deal with suspected cross-contamination and a sequencing artifact. In a later analysis, a clonal expansion index for each public chain was calculated from normalized within-repertoire ranks of inferred template counts. In a later analysis, generation probabilities were computed with a VDJ recombination model fitted to out-of-frame rearrangements, and the resulting probabilities were checked against IGoR. Hypergeometric tests were used in a later analysis to score TCR-TCR, TCR-HLA and TCR-CMV co-occurrence, with a repertoire-size bias correction applied to the TCR pairs. A later analysis estimated false discovery rates by permuting HLA or CMV assignments 20 times. In a later analysis, co-occurring TCRs were grouped using DBSCAN, with TCRdist sequence similarity added in when clustering inside HLA-allele-positive subsets. Repertoires with fewer than 30,000 or more than 120,000 public chains were left out of co-occurrence clustering, as were about five repertoires with anomalous nucleotide sharing. The immuneACCESS repertoire file appears here via TCRdb, limited to in-frame rearrangements. These files lack a portion of the clones; in checked studies, under half of the deficit traces to unresolved V genes, and the cause of the others is not known. V and J calls and clone size are those listed in that table; D and trimming were worked out from the DNA. For this sample the table gives about 180,000 clones, of which about 78% were detected only once. The top ten constitute approximately 13% of the sample.

This TCR was recovered from a woman between 50 and 59 years old in good health and CMV-seropositive. The chain is assembled from TRBV30 and TRBJ1-2, and TRBD1 may be the D gene, going by 6 matching bases. Sequencing was done on a sample of PBMCs. The CDR3 is CASLQGRENYGYTF. The nucleotides are TGTGCCTCTCTGCAGGGGCGAGAAAACTATGGCTACACCTTC.